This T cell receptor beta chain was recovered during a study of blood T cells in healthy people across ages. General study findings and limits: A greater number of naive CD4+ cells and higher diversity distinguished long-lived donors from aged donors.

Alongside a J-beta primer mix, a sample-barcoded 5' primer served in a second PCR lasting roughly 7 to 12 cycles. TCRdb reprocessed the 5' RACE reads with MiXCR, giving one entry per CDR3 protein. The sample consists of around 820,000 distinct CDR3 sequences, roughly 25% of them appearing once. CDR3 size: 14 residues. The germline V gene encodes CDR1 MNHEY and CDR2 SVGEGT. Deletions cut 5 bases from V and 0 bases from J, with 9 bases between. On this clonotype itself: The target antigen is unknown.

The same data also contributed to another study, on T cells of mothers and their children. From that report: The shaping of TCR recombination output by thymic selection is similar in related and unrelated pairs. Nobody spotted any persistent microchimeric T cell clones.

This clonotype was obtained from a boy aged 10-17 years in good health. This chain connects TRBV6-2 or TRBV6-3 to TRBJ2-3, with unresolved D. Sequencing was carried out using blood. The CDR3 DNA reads TGTGCCAGCAGTCCCATATGGAGCACAGATACGCAGTATTTT. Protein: CASSPIWSTDTQYF.